Below are 9 T cell receptor beta chains sequenced from a single sample in a study of cytomegalovirus exposure and HLA in healthy donors. The study ran its PCR with 60 Vbeta and 13 Jbeta primers. Assay: immunoSEQ multiplex PCR; the TCRdb copy retains only in-frame clones and omits some. The table shows roughly 290,000 clones, with under 90% occurring only once. Sequenced: PBMCs. These receptors originate from a girl aged 2-10 years in good health and CMV-seronegative.

The V gene is TRBV7-9, the J gene TRBJ2-7; a possible D gene is TRBD1 (6 bases). Germline assignment: CDR1 SEHNR and CDR2 FQNEAQ (reference sequence). With 5 bases removed from V and 0 bases from J, the gap between germline ends came to 17 bases. The CDR3 contains 16 residues. CDR3 bases: TGTGCCAGCAGCCCAAATGTCGGGACATACTCCTACGAGCAGTACTTC. Protein product: CASSPNVGTYSYEQYF.

Comments on this clone: Other nucleotide sequences in the sample specify the same CDR3. This sequence joins TRBV5-1 and TRBJ2-2, with 11 positions matching TRBD2. CDR3 size: 18 residues. Germline V gene sequence: CDR1 SGHRS, CDR2 YFSETQ. The V segment lost 8 bases and the J segment 1 base; nucleotides outside the gene matches: 13. The CDR3 loop is CASSQRVLAGGNTGELFF. In DNA, the CDR3 is TGCGCCAGTAGCCAGAGGGTGCTAGCGGGAGGGAACACCGGGGAGCTGTTTTTT.

The V gene is TRBV28, the J gene TRBJ1-5, with D hard to call. Deletions cut 5 bases from V and 2 bases from J, with 7 bases between. Germline CDR1 is MDHEN and CDR2 is SYDVKM. The CDR3 contains 13 residues. The CDR3 bases are TGTGCCAGCAGTGGTTCGGGCAATCAGCCCCAGCATTTT. Translated: CASSGSGNQPQHF.

The chain uses TRBV5-6 and TRBJ2-5; tentative D call: TRBD1 (6 bases). Trimming shortened V by 0 bases and J by 11 bases, and 14 bases separated the two germline ends. Germline-derived CDR1 and CDR2 are SGHDT and YYEEEE. CDR3 size: 13 residues. The CDR3 nucleotides read TGTGCCAGCAGCTTGGGACGGACAGCAGAGCAGTACTTC. It codes for CASSLGRTAEQYF.

V gene TRBV9 combines with J gene TRBJ1-1; the match to TRBD1 covers 7 bases. Germline V gene data show CDR1 as SGDLS and CDR2 as YYNGEE. The CDR3 sequence is 15 residues long. With 2 bases clipped from V and 10 bases from J, the junction kept 14 bases outside the gene matches. For the CDR3, the DNA is TGTGCCAGCAGCGTCCTTTCGACAGGGACCTCCCGAGCTTTCTTT. Its protein product is CASSVLSTGTSRAFF.

This chain uses TRBV29-1 with TRBJ2-7, with 11 bases lining up with TRBD2. CDR3 length equals 14 residues. CDR1 and CDR2 (germline): SQVTM, ANQGSEA. With 7 bases clipped from V and 1 base from J, the junction kept 6 bases outside the gene matches. The CDR3 DNA is TGCAGCGCGCGACTAGCGGGATCGTCCTACGAGCAGTACTTC. Its translation: CSARLAGSSYEQYF.

The genes are TRBV10-3 and TRBJ2-1, with 7 positions matching TRBD1. The CDR3 is made up of 15 amino acids. The germline V gene has CDR1 ENHRY and CDR2 SYGVKD. V dropped 2 bases and J dropped 3; count of bases not matched to a gene: 4. The CDR3 sequence: CAISERGTVYNEQFF. The CDR3 bases are TGTGCCATCAGTGAGAGGGGGACAGTCTACAATGAGCAGTTCTTC.

This sequence joins TRBV5-8 and TRBJ1-1; unclear D gene. Trimming took 2 bases from V and 7 from J, leaving 9 bases between them. The CDR3 runs 12 residues. From germline, CDR1 is SGHTS and CDR2 YDEGEE. The DNA for the CDR3 is TGTGCCAGCAGCTTCGAGGGAATTGAAGCTTTCTTT. Protein product: CASSFEGIEAFF.

V gene TRBV29-1 combines with J gene TRBJ2-1; perhaps TRBD2 as D (6 bases). This CDR3 contains 15 residues. The V end was cut by 0 bases, the J end by 7 bases, with 16 bases between. Germline V CDR1 and CDR2: SQVTM, ANQGSEA. DNA for the CDR3: TGCAGCGTTGAAGATCTTCAGACTAGTCGGAATGAGCAGTTCTTC. This sequence encodes CSVEDLQTSRNEQFF.